This T cell receptor (beta chain) came from a study of blood T cell repertoires in COVID-19. About the research overall: COVID-19 samples from acute and convalescent phases originated in the United States, Italy and Spain.

Authors' processing steps: Estimation of nucleated cell counts relied on the amplification of reference gene primers. Libraries were prepared by immunoSEQ multiplex PCR; TCRdb keeps only in-frame clonotypes and omits some of them. V and J calls and clone size are as listed in that table; D and trimming were resolved from the DNA. The sample holds over 200,000 clones, approximately 85% seen once. Sequenced sample: peripheral blood. The receptor's source is a human donor in a cohort sampled during active COVID-19.

The CDR3 nucleotides are TGTGCCTCCTACACCGGGAATGAGCAGTTCTTC. It codes for CASYTGNEQFF. The V and J genes are TRBV10-3 and TRBJ2-1, with D hard to call. The CDR3 runs 11 residues. Germline CDR1 reads ENHRY; CDR2 reads SYGVKD. Trimming left V 11 bases short and J 7 bases short, with 12 bases between.